Listed here are 5 T cell receptor beta chains from one sample, sequenced in a study of PD-L1 blockade in urothelial cancer (dated 2017 in TCRdb). The method behind the library was the immunoSEQ multiplex PCR assay. The source is immuneACCESS, and TCRdb retained only in-frame sequences with V and J called. Part of the clones is not carried over; for the studies checked, unresolved V genes explain less than half of this, and the remainder is unexplained. The table for this sample lists approximately 79,000 clones; roughly 87% of them were counted only once. 4.5% to 7% of the sample goes to the ten largest clones. The sample here was PBMCs, taken around atezolizumab (anti-PD-L1) treatment. These receptors were obtained from a woman in her 70s with urothelial cancer.

The CDR3 bases are TGTGCCAGCTATTTCCAGCGGGAGGGCCTCCTGGTTTACGAGCAGTACTTC. Translating it yields CASYFQREGLLVYEQYF. The chain recombines TRBV21-1 with TRBJ2-7; the table's D call of TRBD2 was not tested on the DNA. TRBV21-1 is a pseudogene locus. The CDR3 has 17 amino acids.

The rearrangement joins TRBV4-2 to TRBJ2-2; TRBD2 matches 7 bases. Trimming took 2 bases from V and 7 from J; bases not matched to a gene: 10. There are 16 residues in the CDR3. Germline V gene sequence: CDR1 LGHNA, CDR2 YNFKEQ. The CDR3 region is CASSQLFFRGVGELFF. In DNA form, the CDR3 reads TGTGCCAGCAGCCAACTCTTCTTCCGGGGGGTCGGGGAGCTGTTTTTT.

This chain links TRBV5-8 with TRBJ1-5; D is possibly TRBD1 (6 bases). V was shortened by 3 bases and J by 2 bases, with 12 bases between the two germline ends. Germline CDR1 SGHTS, CDR2 YDEGEE. This CDR3 is built from 15 residues. The CDR3: CASSWTASGNQPQHF. The CDR3 DNA sequence: TGTGCCAGCAGCTGGACAGCCTCGGGCAATCAGCCCCAGCATTTT.

The J gene is TRBJ1-1, the V gene TRBV28; 8 bases map to TRBD1. V shed 8 bases, J shed 0 bases, and the junction held 11 bases outside the gene matches. Per the germline V gene, CDR1 is MDHEN and CDR2 is SYDVKM. This CDR3 spans 16 amino acids. The CDR3 sequence: CASGLSLTGVNTEAFF. The CDR3 region has the DNA TGTGCCAGCGGACTTAGCCTGACAGGGGTGAACACTGAAGCTTTCTTT.

V is TRBV5-1 and J is TRBJ2-2, with a possible D match to TRBD2 (5 bases). CDR3 length equals 17 residues. Germline CDR1 SGHRS, CDR2 YFSETQ. V was clipped by 4 bases and J by 6 bases, with 22 bases between them. The CDR3 region has the DNA TGCGCCAGCAGCCGAGGAAGGAGGACTTTGGACTCCGGGGAGCTGTTTTTT. This gives the protein CASSRGRRTLDSGELFF. Variable domain in full (rest from reference TRBV5-1 and TRBJ2-2): KAGVTQTPRYLIKTRGQQVTLSCSPISGHRSVSWYQQTPGQGLQFLFEYFSETQRNKGNFPGRFSGRQFSNSRSEMNVSTLELGDSALYLCASSRGRRTLDSGELFFGEGSRLTVL.